One and the same sample provided the 17 T cell receptor beta chains below, sequenced in a study of cytomegalovirus exposure and HLA in healthy donors (dated by TCRdb to 2017 to 2019). Preparation of the library involved the immunoSEQ multiplex PCR assay. The multiplex PCR relied on a mix of 60 forward primers for TCR Vbeta segments and 13 reverse primers for TCR Jbeta segments. TCRdb provides this immuneACCESS table in a form limited to in-frame rearrangements. Some clones are lacking; in checked studies, under half of them reflect an unresolved V gene, and why the rest are absent is not known. This sample has tens of thousands of clones in its table, and roughly 86% of those were observed once. The top ten clones comprise approximately 10% of the sample. Sequencing used PBMCs. These TCRs come from a man under 40 in good health and CMV-seropositive.

The chain is built from TRBV5-1 and TRBJ2-3; 14 nucleotides match TRBD2. J gave up 4 bases and V 3 bases, and 7 bases lay outside the gene matches. The CDR3 runs to 17 residues. Germline V CDR1 and CDR2: SGHRS, YFSETQ. CDR3 nucleotides: TGCGCCAGCAGCTCGGGGACTAGCGGGAGTGGGGCAGATACGCAGTATTTT. Amino acids: CASSSGTSGSGADTQYF.

V usage is TRBV11-2 and J usage is TRBJ2-7, with D tentatively TRBD1 (6 bases). The germline V gene encodes CDR1 SGHAT and CDR2 FQNNGV. The CDR3 sequence is 17 residues long. The germline V and J ends were trimmed by 2 bases and 5 bases, with 22 bases remaining between them. The CDR3 reads CASSLKVEVGRGHEQYF. The DNA for the CDR3 is TGTGCCAGCAGCTTAAAAGTGGAGGTTGGCAGGGGACACGAGCAGTACTTC.

V gene TRBV19 combines with J gene TRBJ1-5; D gene uncertain. The CDR3 spans 15 residues. Trimming shortened V by 2 bases and J by 3 bases, and 11 bases separated the two germline ends. Looked up from germline, CDR1 is LNHDA and CDR2 is SQIVND (reference sequence). The chain's CDR3 is CASSINEGNNQPQHF. CDR3 nucleotide sequence: TGTGCCAGTAGTATAAATGAGGGCAACAATCAGCCCCAGCATTTT.

The gene calls are TRBV6-5 and TRBJ2-7; weak D call: TRBD1 (5 bases). Per germline, CDR1 MNHEY and CDR2 SVGAGI. V lost 6 bases, J lost 12 bases, and 24 bases lay in between. The CDR3 spans 14 residues. CDR3 amino acids: CASSPEGSLRALYF. The CDR3 DNA follows: TGTGCCAGCAGCCCAGAAGGGTCCCTCAGGGCTCTGTACTTC.

The CDR3 DNA is TGTGCCAGCAGTGAAGCCCTCAGGCTCCGTGGTCGGAAAGAGACCCAGTACTTC. It is translated as CASSEALRLRGRKETQYF. This chain links TRBV6-1 with TRBJ2-5; D gene ambiguous. This CDR3 region has 18 residues. Trimming removed 0 bases at V and 3 bases at J, with 20 bases between. The germline CDR1 and CDR2 sequences are MNHNS and SASEGT.

This chain uses TRBV28 with TRBJ1-4, with TRBD1 as a possible D gene (5 bases). Trimming pared 2 bases from V and 6 bases from J, leaving 10 bases between. This CDR3 region has 14 residues. Germline V lookup: CDR1 MDHEN, CDR2 SYDVKM. CDR3 in amino acids: CASSLGGLDEKLFF. CDR3 sequence (DNA): TGTGCCAGCAGTTTAGGGGGGTTGGATGAAAAACTGTTTTTT.

The V gene is TRBV28, the J gene TRBJ1-1, with D possibly matching TRBD1 (5 bases). This CDR3 spans 17 amino acids. The V gene lost 3 bases and the J gene lost 11 bases, with 28 bases spanning the gap. Germline V gives CDR1 MDHEN, CDR2 SYDVKM. The CDR3 DNA reads as TGTGCCAGCAGTTTCGGTTCGGGCAGGGATACGTGGTCGACGGCTTTCTTT. Translation: CASSFGSGRDTWSTAFF.

V and J are TRBV29-1 and TRBJ2-7, with TRBD2 matching over 12 bases. The CDR3 sequence is 13 residues long. Germline CDR1 reads SQVTM; CDR2 reads ANQGSEA. Trimming took 5 bases from V and 3 from J; bases not matched to a gene: 2. The CDR3 DNA is TGCAGCGTTATGACTAGCGGGAGCTACGAGCAGTACTTC. It is translated as CSVMTSGSYEQYF.

The chain links TRBV29-1 to TRBJ2-1; 9 nucleotides line up with TRBD2. Per germline, CDR1 SQVTM and CDR2 ANQGSEA. CDR3 length: 14 amino acids. Germline trimming cut 7 bases from V and 6 bases from J; bases unmatched to any gene: 10. DNA for the CDR3: TGCAGCGCTGTGTCGGGGACTAGCAGCAATGAGCAGTTCTTC. This gives the protein CSAVSGTSSNEQFF.

V is TRBV9 and J is TRBJ2-6, with D tentatively TRBD2 (5 bases). This CDR3 spans 17 amino acids. The germline gives CDR1 SGDLS, CDR2 YYNGEE. Between the trimmed V and J ends, which lost 2 bases and 4 bases, there was a span of 16 bases. Here the CDR3 reads CASSVGMRAAGANVLTF. Written as DNA, the CDR3 is TGTGCCAGCAGCGTGGGGATGCGGGCGGCCGGGGCCAACGTCCTGACTTTC.

The chain uses TRBV19 and TRBJ2-5, with D possibly matching TRBD2 (5 bases). Deletions cut 1 base from V and 2 bases from J, with 17 bases between. Per germline, CDR1 LNHDA and CDR2 SQIVND (reference sequence). The CDR3 is 17 amino acids. The CDR3 region has the DNA TGTGCCAGTAGTATAGGGGGTAGTCTAGCAGGTCAAGAGACCCAGTACTTC. Its protein product is CASSIGGSLAGQETQYF.

V and J are TRBV29-1 and TRBJ2-3, with 8 positions matching TRBD1. J was trimmed by 2 bases and V by 8 bases; bases with no gene match: 9. From germline, CDR1 is SQVTM and CDR2 ANQGSEA. The CDR3 consists of 14 residues. The chain's CDR3 is CSLRSRGHTDTQYF. CDR3 DNA: TGCAGCCTTAGGTCCAGGGGGCACACAGATACGCAGTATTTT.

This clone occurred once. The chain recombines TRBV27 with TRBJ1-1; the D gene is possibly TRBD1 (6 bases). Trimming took 4 bases from V and 2 from J, leaving 14 bases between them. The length of the CDR3 is 15 residues. Germline loops: CDR1 MNHEY, CDR2 SMNVEV (reference sequence). The CDR3 DNA follows: TGTGCCAGCAGTTGGGGGCCTGGTAGTAACACTGAAGCTTTCTTT. The encoded protein is CASSWGPGSNTEAFF.

V and J are TRBV2 and TRBJ1-4; D remains unclear. CDR1 is SNHLY and CDR2 is FYNNEI in the germline V gene. Trimming stripped 5 bases from V and 7 bases from J, with 14 bases between. There are 14 residues in the CDR3. The CDR3 DNA follows: TGTGCCAGCAGTACCCGGCACGGAGGTGAAAAACTGTTTTTT. It specifies CASSTRHGGEKLFF.

The genes are TRBV11-2 and TRBJ1-2; 7 nucleotides align to TRBD1. V lost 2 bases and J lost 3; bases outside the gene matches: 0. Germline V gives CDR1 SGHAT, CDR2 FQNNGV. The CDR3 spans 13 residues. CDR3 DNA sequence: TGTGCCAGCAGCTTACAGGGGGACTATGGCTACACCTTC. Translated: CASSLQGDYGYTF.

The chain carries TRBV6-5 and TRBJ1-2; D is possibly TRBD1 (6 bases). V lost 0 bases to trimming and J lost 4 bases, with 12 bases between them. Germline V CDR1 and CDR2: MNHEY, SVGAGI. CDR3 length: 15 amino acids. CDR3 nucleotides: TGTGCCAGCAGTTACTCGAAAGACAGGTTCTATGGCTACACCTTC. Its protein product is CASSYSKDRFYGYTF.

This chain connects TRBV10-3 to TRBJ1-1; a weak D match, TRBD1 (5 bases). V shed 2 bases and J shed 0 bases, with 16 bases lying between them. The CDR3 has 17 amino acids. The germline CDR1 and CDR2 sequences are ENHRY and SYGVKD. CDR3 sequence reads: CAISERLGGGVNTEAFF. In DNA form, the CDR3 reads TGTGCCATCAGTGAGAGGCTGGGGGGTGGAGTGAACACTGAAGCTTTCTTT.